Reported below is one T cell receptor (beta chain). The source of the sample is a study of response to subunit inactivated influenza vaccine. TCRdb reprocessed the RT-PCR reads with MiXCR, giving one entry per CDR3 protein. Counted here are roughly 790,000 distinct CDR3 sequences, less than 25% occurring once; the ten biggest clones make up about a tenth. Per germline, CDR1 KGHSY and CDR2 FQNENV. V was cut by 0 bases and J by 10 bases, with 13 bases left in between. The CDR3 is 14 amino acids. The chain links TRBV16 to TRBJ2-1, with D tentatively TRBD1 (6 bases). The specimen comprised PBMCs from blood, sampled roughly 5 days after vaccination. The receptor was isolated from a man between 50 and 59 years old who received an inactivated influenza vaccine. DNA for the CDR3: TGTGCCAGCAGCCAATCCTGGGGGCCGGTGGAGCAGTTCTTC. This gives the protein CASSQSWGPVEQFF.